Listed here are 29 T cell receptor beta chains from one sample, sequenced in a study of T-cell reconstitution after alpha-beta-depleted transplantation in children. The TCRbeta library was prepared with unique molecular identifiers. Each CDR3 protein is one row after TCRdb ran MiXCR on the PCR reads. Of some 290,000 distinct CDR3 sequences listed, over 8% are singletons. This specimen consisted of PBMCs from the stem cell graft donor, obtained from the stem cell graft. Source of these receptors: a human donor who donated a stem cell graft to a child with SCID.

This chain joins TRBV18 and TRBJ2-7; D is uncertain. The CDR3 sequence is 14 residues long. The V and J ends lost 1 base and 0 bases respectively, with 7 bases between them. Germline CDR1 KGHSH, CDR2 LQKENI. CDR3 loop: CASSPQDGSYEQYF. The CDR3 nucleotides read TGTGCCAGCTCACCACAAGACGGCTCCTACGAGCAGTACTTC.

In this sample, this clonotype is medium-sized. This chain connects TRBV12-3 or TRBV12-4 to TRBJ2-1; 9 bases align to TRBD1. The CDR3 has 13 residues. V dropped 7 bases and J dropped 13; count of bases not matched to a gene: 11. This chain's CDR3 is CASIKTGGNGQFF. DNA of the CDR3: TGTGCCAGCATCAAGACAGGGGGGAATGGCCAGTTCTTC.

The chain employs TRBV12-3 or TRBV12-4 and TRBJ1-3; the match to TRBD1 covers 7 bases. The CDR3 length is 14 residues. V shed 4 bases, J shed 5 bases, and the junction held 5 bases outside the gene matches. The CDR3 DNA is TGTGCCAGCAGTTCCCCGGGACAGAGAAACACCATATATTTT. It translates to CASSSPGQRNTIYF.

The rearrangement uses TRBV12-3 or TRBV12-4 and TRBJ2-7, with D uncertain. The CDR3 covers 15 residues. Trimming removed 6 bases at V and 3 bases at J, with 18 bases between. The DNA for the CDR3 is TGTGCCAGCAGCCCTTCAGAGGTGCCCATCTACGAGCAGTACTTC. This encodes CASSPSEVPIYEQYF.

As concerns this clonotype: This may stem from a read error, because a much larger clone lies one nucleotide away. The chain has TRBV29-1 and TRBJ2-1; D is unclear. The CDR3 runs 13 residues. Germline V gene sequence: CDR1 SQVTM, CDR2 ANQGSEA. V was shortened by 5 bases and J by 4 bases, with 12 bases between the two germline ends. DNA for the CDR3: TGCAGCGTTCAAGTCGGGTGGTACAATGAGCAGTTCTTC. Translated: CSVQVGWYNEQFF.

This clonotype showed up just a few times. This chain uses TRBV7-2 with TRBJ2-5; TRBD2 aligns across 7 bases. The CDR3 contains 16 residues. After removal of 1 base from V and 2 bases from J, the junction contained 7 bases not matched to a gene. Germline V gene sequence: CDR1 SGHTA, CDR2 FQGNSA. For the CDR3, the DNA is TGTGCCAGCAGCTTAGGGATTTCGGGGGGACAAGAGACCCAGTACTTC. Encoded protein: CASSLGISGGQETQYF.

The rearrangement uses TRBV29-1 and TRBJ1-2; D is unclear. Germline-derived CDR1 and CDR2 are SQVTM and ANQGSEA. The germline V and J ends were trimmed by 8 bases and 0 bases, with 16 bases remaining between them. The CDR3 is 14 residues long. The CDR3: CSILSPSANYGYTF. The CDR3 nucleotides read TGCAGCATCCTCAGCCCGTCCGCTAACTATGGCTACACCTTC.

The chain has TRBV6-5 and TRBJ1-3, with D uncertain. The germline V gene has CDR1 MNHEY and CDR2 SVGAGI. Trimming removed 6 bases at V and 0 bases at J, with 12 bases between. CDR3 length equals 15 residues. As DNA, the CDR3 is TGTGCCAGCAGCCCCGCGGGGAGCTCTGGAAACACCATATATTTT. It specifies CASSPAGSSGNTIYF.

The count of this clonotype is one. The conserved phenylalanine or tryptophan normally closing the CDR3 is absent here, so this likely arose from a read error. It is unclear where the CDR3 begins or ends on the DNA, so no DNA is shown, and the CDR3 is as TCRdb lists it. V usage is TRBV4-2 and J usage is TRBJ2-2; TRBD2, the table's D call, lacks a check against the DNA. The CDR3 extends over 14 residues, inclusive of both ends. Germline V gene sequence: CDR1 LGHNA, CDR2 YNFKEQ. CDR3 protein: CAMSPGLLCGALLC.

This clonotype was detected ten times or more. This chain joins TRBV6-1 and TRBJ1-5; D is possibly TRBD1 (5 bases). The CDR3 is 15 amino acids. Trimming cost V 0 bases and J 4 bases, with 10 bases left between them. The V gene's germline CDR1 is MNHNS and CDR2 SASEGT. CDR3 region: CASSEAGGANQPQHF. For the CDR3, the DNA is TGTGCCAGCAGTGAAGCGGGGGGAGCTAATCAGCCCCAGCATTTT.

This clonotype was detected ten times or more. The chain links TRBV20-1 to TRBJ2-2; 8 bases align to TRBD1. The V and J ends lost 1 base and 1 base, in that order; junction bases with no gene match: 8. This CDR3 has 17 residues. From germline, CDR1 is DFQATT and CDR2 SNEGSKA (reference sequence). CDR3 sequence: CSARGYRGQENTGELFF. The CDR3 region has the DNA TGCAGTGCTAGAGGATATAGGGGACAGGAGAACACCGGGGAGCTGTTTTTT.

The V and J genes are TRBV9 and TRBJ2-2; the D is unclear. Trimming removed 7 bases at V and 1 base at J, with 8 bases between. CDR3 length: 13 amino acids. Per the germline V gene, CDR1 is SGDLS and CDR2 is YYNGEE. The CDR3 loop is CASGPQNTGELFF. DNA for the CDR3: TGTGCCAGCGGACCCCAGAACACCGGGGAGCTGTTTTTT.

A few counts support this clonotype. This chain connects TRBV3-1 to TRBJ1-5, with 8 nucleotides matching TRBD1. The CDR3 runs 16 residues. V trimming: 3 bases; J trimming: 3 bases; junction bases outside the gene matches: 7. The germline CDR1 and CDR2 sequences are LGHDT and YNNKEL (reference sequence). CDR3 loop: CASSHSDRAHNQPQHF. Written as DNA, the CDR3 is TGTGCCAGCAGCCATTCGGACAGGGCCCACAATCAGCCCCAGCATTTT.

This clonotype was detected only a few times. This chain links TRBV10-3 with TRBJ2-7, with 7 positions matching TRBD1. With V trimmed by 8 bases and J by 0 bases, 10 bases remained unmatched. CDR1 and CDR2 (germline): ENHRY, SYGVKD. CDR3 length: 15 residues. CDR3 amino acids: CAIGSGTVSSYEQYF. CDR3 DNA sequence: TGTGCCATCGGGTCCGGGACAGTGAGCTCCTACGAGCAGTACTTC.

For this clonotype: A clone one base away is much larger, so this may be a read error. The chain links TRBV6-5 to TRBJ2-2; the match to TRBD1 covers 7 bases. The length of the CDR3 is 16 residues. CDR1 and CDR2 (germline): MNHEY, SVGAGI. This CDR3 is CSSSYSTGMNTGELFF. CDR3 DNA sequence: TGTTCCAGCAGTTACTCGACAGGGATGAACACCGGGGAGCTGTTTTTT.

This clonotype was seen many times. The J gene is TRBJ2-2, the V gene TRBV12-3 or TRBV12-4, with D perhaps TRBD2 (7 bases). This CDR3 has 15 residues. V lost 4 bases to trimming and J lost 6 bases, with 15 bases between them. In DNA form, the CDR3 reads TGTGCCAGCAGTTCCGAGGGGGGGGCGGCCGGGGAGCTGTTTTTT. This sequence encodes CASSSEGGAAGELFF.

This clonotype was counted between two and nine times. The CDR3 is CASSQKELANTGELFF. The CDR3 region has the DNA TGCGCCAGCAGCCAGAAAGAATTAGCGAACACCGGGGAGCTGTTTTTT. This chain uses TRBV4-1 with TRBJ2-2; D uncertain. Germline CDR1 MGHRA, CDR2 YSYEKL. Trimming removed 3 bases from V and 0 bases from J, with 11 bases in between. This CDR3 spans 16 amino acids.

The sample holds a few counts of this clonotype. V is TRBV20-1 and J is TRBJ2-3, with 10 bases matching TRBD2. Trimming cost V 3 bases and J 1 base; bases outside gene matches: 4. The CDR3 loop spans 15 amino acids. Germline V CDR1 and CDR2: DFQATT, SNEGSKA (reference sequence). CDR3 sequence: CSARAGTSGTDTQYF. The CDR3 bases are TGCAGTGCTAGGGCCGGGACTAGCGGCACAGATACGCAGTATTTT.

This clonotype has ten or more counts. The chain couples TRBV13 to TRBJ2-3; D is unclear. Trimming left V 5 bases short and J 7 bases short, with 10 bases between. The CDR3 sequence is 12 residues long. CDR1 PRHDT and CDR2 FYEKMQ come from the germline V gene (reference sequence). This CDR3 reads CASSPDRYTQYF. The CDR3 nucleotides are TGTGCCAGCAGCCCAGACCGATATACGCAGTATTTT.

The chain uses TRBV10-3 and TRBJ1-1, with D uncertain. The germline gives CDR1 ENHRY, CDR2 SYGVKD. The CDR3 runs 15 residues. The V and J ends lost 0 bases and 1 base respectively, with 9 bases between them. For the CDR3, the DNA is TGTGCCATCAGTGAGTCGCGGGGAACGAACACTGAAGCTTTCTTT. Protein: CAISESRGTNTEAFF.

This clonotype has ten or more counts. J is TRBJ1-2 and V is TRBV12-3 or TRBV12-4; 8 positions agree with TRBD1. Unmatched junction bases numbered 6, after V lost 5 bases and J lost 4 bases. The CDR3 has 14 residues. The CDR3 reads CASSPGQDGYGYTF. CDR3 DNA sequence: TGTGCCAGCAGTCCGGGACAGGATGGCTATGGCTACACCTTC.

With respect to this clonotype: A much bigger clone sits one base away, suggesting this may be a read error. The V call is TRBV20-1, the J call TRBJ2-1; TRBD2 is a possible D gene (5 bases). This CDR3 contains 16 residues. The germline CDR1 and CDR2 sequences are DFQATT and SNEGSKA (reference sequence). V lost 0 bases and J 5 bases, leaving 17 bases between the germline ends. The CDR3 sequence: CSARDFNLALDNEQFF. The DNA for the CDR3 is TGCAGTGCTAGAGATTTCAACCTAGCTTTGGACAATGAGCAGTTCTTC.

Concerning this clonotype itself: Germline and junction disagree at one end, which may indicate a read error. This rearrangement joins TRBV5-1 to TRBJ1-2; D perhaps matches TRBD1 (6 bases). This CDR3 comprises 14 residues. CDR1 is SGHRS and CDR2 is YFSETQ in the germline V gene. This CDR3 reads CVSTSITGNYGYTF. The CDR3 DNA follows: TGCGTCAGCACCTCAATAACAGGGAACTATGGCTACACCTTC.

This clonotype was counted ten times or more. The gene calls are TRBV7-9 and TRBJ2-1; 7 bases are shared with TRBD1. The CDR3 totals 11 residues. The trim removed 5 bases at V and 9 bases at J, leaving 1 base unmatched. Germline loops: CDR1 SEHNR, CDR2 FQNEAQ (reference sequence). CDR3 protein: CASSQGVEQFF. The CDR3 coding sequence is TGTGCCAGCAGCCAGGGGGTTGAGCAGTTCTTC.

Only a few counts were recorded for this clonotype. The genes are TRBV7-2 and TRBJ1-1; D is uncertain. V was clipped by 11 bases and J by 0 bases, with 19 bases between them. Per germline, CDR1 SGHTA and CDR2 FQGNSA. This CDR3 is built from 15 residues. CDR3 amino acids: CAAANRAVMNTEAFF. DNA for the CDR3: TGTGCCGCCGCTAATAGGGCGGTCATGAACACTGAAGCTTTCTTT. Complete variable domain (other parts from reference TRBV7-2 and TRBJ1-1): GAGVSQSPSNKVTEKGKDVELRCDPISGHTALYWYRQSLGQGLEFLIYFQGNSAPDKSGLPSDRFSAERTGGSVSTLTIQRTQQEDSAVYLCAAANRAVMNTEAFFGQGTRLTVV.

In its sample, this clonotype was seen many times. This sequence joins TRBV20-1 and TRBJ1-5; the match to TRBD1 covers 8 bases. CDR1 is DFQATT and CDR2 is SNEGSKA in the germline V gene (reference sequence). The CDR3 totals 15 residues. With V trimmed by 4 bases and J by 4 bases, 9 bases remained unmatched. The DNA of the CDR3 is TGCAGTGCTACCCCTGGGACAGGTGTTAATCAGCCCCAGCATTTT. Protein: CSATPGTGVNQPQHF.

The chain couples TRBV20-1 to TRBJ2-7; 7 bases match TRBD2. Looked up from germline, CDR1 is DFQATT and CDR2 is SNEGSKA (reference sequence). The CDR3 has 12 residues. V shed 6 bases, J shed 8 bases, and the junction held 10 bases outside the gene matches. CDR3 DNA sequence: TGCAGTGCGTACCTCAGCGGGGAGAAGCAGTACTTC. Translation: CSAYLSGEKQYF.

The chain carries TRBV4-1 and TRBJ1-2, with a weak D call TRBD1 (6 bases). The germline gives CDR1 MGHRA, CDR2 YSYEKL. V was trimmed by 0 bases and J by 4 bases, leaving 12 bases between them. The CDR3 is 15 amino acids. CDR3 nucleotides: TGCGCCAGCAGCCAAGATTGGGGGGCTGGCTATGGCTACACCTTC. Translating gives CASSQDWGAGYGYTF.

The CDR3 bases are TGTGCCAGCAGCCACAGAGCTACAGGGGGCGAGCAGTACTTC. Its protein is CASSHRATGGEQYF. The chain is built from TRBV7-2 and TRBJ2-7; 8 positions agree with TRBD1. This CDR3 spans 14 amino acids. Looked up from germline, CDR1 is SGHTA and CDR2 is FQGNSA. V was pared by 5 bases and J by 6 bases, with 9 bases of the junction left unmatched.